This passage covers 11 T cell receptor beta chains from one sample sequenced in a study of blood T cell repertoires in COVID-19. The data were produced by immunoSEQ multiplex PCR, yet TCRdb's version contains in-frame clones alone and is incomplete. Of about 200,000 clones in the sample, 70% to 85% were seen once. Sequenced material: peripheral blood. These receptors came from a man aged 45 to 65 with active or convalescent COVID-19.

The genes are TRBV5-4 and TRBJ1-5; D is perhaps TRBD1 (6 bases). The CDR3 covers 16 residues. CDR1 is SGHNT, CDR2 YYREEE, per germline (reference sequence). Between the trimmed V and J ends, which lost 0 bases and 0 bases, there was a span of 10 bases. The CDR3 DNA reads TGTGCCAGCAGCTTGGGGGGGCCCGATAGCAATCAGCCCCAGCATTTT. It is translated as CASSLGGPDSNQPQHF.

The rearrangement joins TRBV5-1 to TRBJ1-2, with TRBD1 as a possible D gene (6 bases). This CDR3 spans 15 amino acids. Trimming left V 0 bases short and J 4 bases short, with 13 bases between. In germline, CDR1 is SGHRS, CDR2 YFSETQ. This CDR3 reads CASSLGQDTLYGYTF. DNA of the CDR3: TGCGCCAGCAGCTTGGGACAGGACACTCTCTATGGCTACACCTTC.

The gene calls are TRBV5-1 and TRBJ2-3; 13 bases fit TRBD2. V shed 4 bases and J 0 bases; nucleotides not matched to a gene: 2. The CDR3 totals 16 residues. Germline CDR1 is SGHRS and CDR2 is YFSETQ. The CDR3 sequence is CASSTGLAGSTDTQYF. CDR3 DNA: TGCGCCAGCAGCACGGGACTAGCGGGGAGCACAGATACGCAGTATTTT.

The CDR3 nucleotides read TGTGCCAGCAGCTTAGTTGTGGACAGGCGAGCTAACTATGGCTACACCTTC. This gives the protein CASSLVVDRRANYGYTF. V and J are TRBV7-2 and TRBJ1-2, with 7 nucleotides matching TRBD1. Germline CDR1 and CDR2: SGHTA and FQGNSA. The length of the CDR3 is 17 residues. Trimming removed 1 base from V and 0 bases from J; junction bases left unmatched: 8.

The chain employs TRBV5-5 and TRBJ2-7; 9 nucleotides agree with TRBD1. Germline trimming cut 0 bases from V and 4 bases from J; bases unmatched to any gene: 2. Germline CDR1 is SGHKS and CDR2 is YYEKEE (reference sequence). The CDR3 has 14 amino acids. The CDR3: CASSLGTGAYEQYF. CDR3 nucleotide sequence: TGTGCCAGCAGCTTGGGGACAGGGGCTTACGAGCAGTACTTC.

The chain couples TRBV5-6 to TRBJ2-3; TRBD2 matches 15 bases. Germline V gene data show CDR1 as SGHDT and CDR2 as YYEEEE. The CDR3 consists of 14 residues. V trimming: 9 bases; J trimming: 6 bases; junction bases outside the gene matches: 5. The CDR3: CATGLAGGADTQYF. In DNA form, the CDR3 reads TGTGCCACGGGACTAGCGGGAGGAGCTGATACGCAGTATTTT.

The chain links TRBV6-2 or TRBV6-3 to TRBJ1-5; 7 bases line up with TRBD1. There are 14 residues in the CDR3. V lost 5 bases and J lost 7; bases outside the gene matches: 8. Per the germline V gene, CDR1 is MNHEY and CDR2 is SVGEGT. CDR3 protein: CASSRPGQWQPQHF. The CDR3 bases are TGTGCCAGCAGTAGACCGGGACAGTGGCAGCCCCAGCATTTT.

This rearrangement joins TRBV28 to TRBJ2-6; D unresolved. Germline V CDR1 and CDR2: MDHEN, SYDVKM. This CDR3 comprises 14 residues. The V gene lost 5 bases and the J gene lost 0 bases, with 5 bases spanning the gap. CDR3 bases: TGTGCCAGCAGTCAACACTCTGGGGCCAACGTCCTGACTTTC. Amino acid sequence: CASSQHSGANVLTF.

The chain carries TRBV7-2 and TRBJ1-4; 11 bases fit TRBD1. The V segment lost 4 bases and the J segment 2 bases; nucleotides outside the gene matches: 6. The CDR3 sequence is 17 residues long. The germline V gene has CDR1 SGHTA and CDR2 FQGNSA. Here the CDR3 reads CASSYGTGGQTNEKLFF. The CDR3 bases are TGTGCCAGCAGCTATGGGACAGGGGGTCAGACTAATGAAAAACTGTTTTTT.

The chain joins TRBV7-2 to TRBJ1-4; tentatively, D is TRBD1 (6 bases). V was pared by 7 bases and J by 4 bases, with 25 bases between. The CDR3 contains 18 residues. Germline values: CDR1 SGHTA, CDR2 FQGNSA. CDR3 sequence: CASNFGSIRGFDNEKLFF. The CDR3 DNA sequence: TGTGCCAGCAACTTCGGATCAATCAGGGGATTTGATAATGAAAAACTGTTTTTT.

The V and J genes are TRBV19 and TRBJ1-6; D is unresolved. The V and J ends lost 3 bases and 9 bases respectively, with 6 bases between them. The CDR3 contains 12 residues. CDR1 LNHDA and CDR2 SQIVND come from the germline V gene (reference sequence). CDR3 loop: CASSIGVSPLHF. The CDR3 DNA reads TGTGCCAGTAGTATCGGGGTTTCACCCCTCCACTTT. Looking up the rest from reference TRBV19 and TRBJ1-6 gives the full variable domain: DGGITQSPKYLFRKEGQNVTLSCEQNLNHDAMYWYRQDPGQGLRLIYYSQIVNDFQKGDIAEGYSVSREKKESFPLTVTSAQKNPTAFYLCASSIGVSPLHFGNGTRLTVT.